The rows below give T cell receptor beta chains drawn from one sample of a study of T-cell reconstitution after alpha-beta-depleted transplantation in children. TCRdb itself ran the PCR reads through MiXCR, one entry per CDR3 protein. The table has fewer than 750,000 distinct CDR3 sequences, about a quarter seen once. The sample here was PBMCs, taken before TCRalphabeta/CD19-depleted stem cell transplant. These receptor sequences come from a boy under two years old with Wiskott-Aldrich syndrome, due to receive a stem cell transplant. Both conserved end residues are part of each CDR3. The D gene is left open where the match is weak. Clone size is not always given. Where it is, it says once, few, many or a class for expanded clones.

d_call,cdr3_length,v_call,j_call,clone_size,cdr3_nt,cdr3_aa
NA,13,TRBV5-6,TRBJ1-1,NA,TGTGCCAGCAGCTTTGGACGCGGGGCTGAAGCTTTCTTT,CASSFGRGAEAFF
NA,13,TRBV6-1,TRBJ1-2,many,TGTGCCAGCAGTGAACGGATAAACTATGGCTACACCTTC,CASSERINYGYTF
NA,14,TRBV29-1,TRBJ2-5,few,TGCAGCGTAGAATCATTTTGGGAGCGGGAGACCCAGTACTTC,CSVESFWERETQYF
TRBD2,13,TRBV29-1,TRBJ2-1,few,TGCAGCGTCGGGACTAGCAGATACAATGAGCAGTTCTTC,CSVGTSRYNEQFF
NA,16,TRBV5-6,TRBJ2-6,many,TGTGCCAGCAGCTTGGTGGGGTTCTCTGGGGCCAACGTCCTGACTTTC,CASSLVGFSGANVLTF
NA,14,TRBV24-1,TRBJ1-2,NA,TGTGCCACCAGTGATACCGGGACACTGTATGGCTACACCTTC,CATSDTGTLYGYTF
NA,17,TRBV3-1,TRBJ2-1,NA,TGTGCCAGCTGGCCCTTGGGTCTCCCGGGACCCTACAATGAGCAGTTCTTC,CASWPLGLPGPYNEQFF
NA,14,TRBV6-2/TRBV6-3,TRBJ1-5,NA,TGTGCCAGCAGTATCACAGGGAGCAATCAGCCCCAGCATTTT,CASSITGSNQPQHF
TRBD1,15,TRBV28,TRBJ1-5,few,TGTGCCAGCAGCCCTCTTGGACAGGAGAGACAGCCCCAGCATTTT,CASSPLGQERQPQHF
NA,12,TRBV7-2,TRBJ2-5,NA,TGTGCCAGCAGCTTTGCGTCGGGGACCCAGTACTTC,CASSFASGTQYF
TRBD2,15,TRBV7-9,TRBJ2-3,NA,TGTGCCAGCAGTTGGACTAGCGGGATCACAGATACGCAGTATTTT,CASSWTSGITDTQYF
NA,13,TRBV9,TRBJ2-3,many,TGTGCCAGCAGCGTAGCTAGCACAGATACGCAGTATTTT,CASSVASTDTQYF
NA,13,TRBV20-1,TRBJ2-7,NA,TGCAGTGGTCCTCAACAGGGAACGGGCGAGCAGTACTTC,CSGPQQGTGEQYF
NA,15,TRBV20-1,TRBJ1-5,NA,TGCAGTGCTAGGTCAGGGGATTATAGCAATCAGCCCCAGCATTTT,CSARSGDYSNQPQHF
TRBD2,16,TRBV28,TRBJ2-2,NA,TGTGCCAGCAGTGCACTAGCGGGAGGTGTCACCGGGGAGCTGTTTTTT,CASSALAGGVTGELFF
TRBD1,15,TRBV28,TRBJ2-5,NA,TGTGCCAGCAGGGCCGGGACAGCGGCTTCAGGGACCCAGTACTTC,CASRAGTAASGTQYF
TRBD1,14,TRBV7-9,TRBJ2-1,NA,TGTGCCAGCAGCCCCCGGGACAGAGACAATGAGCAGTTCTTC,CASSPRDRDNEQFF
NA,13,TRBV20-1,TRBJ2-4,NA,TGCAGTGCTAGGTTGTCCGGTCAGAACATTCAGTACTTC,CSARLSGQNIQYF
TRBD2,15,TRBV5-1,TRBJ2-1,NA,TGCGCCAGCAGCTTGGCCGGGAGGGGGGCCGGTGAGCAGTTCTTC,CASSLAGRGAGEQFF
TRBD2,17,TRBV11-2,TRBJ2-1,NA,TGTGCCAGCAGCACGCAAGTTCTAGCGGGAGCGGGTAATGAGCAGTTCTTC,CASSTQVLAGAGNEQFF
NA,13,TRBV20-1,TRBJ2-7,few,TGCAGTGCTAGAGATACCAACAGCATGTGGCAGTACTTC,CSARDTNSMWQYF
TRBD2,16,TRBV5-1,TRBJ2-5,once,TGCGCCAGCAGCCTCGGACTAGCGGGTTCCGTAGAGACCCAGTACTTC,CASSLGLAGSVETQYF
NA,14,TRBV5-1,TRBJ2-4,NA,TGCGCCAGCAGCTTGCTCCAGGACAGTAGTTTTCAGTACTTC,CASSLLQDSSFQYF
NA,15,TRBV14,TRBJ1-1,NA,TGTGCCAGCAGCCAACTACGACACCGAGGGACTGAAGCTTTCTTT,CASSQLRHRGTEAFF
TRBD2,17,TRBV4-1,TRBJ2-3,few,TGCGCCAGCAGCCAAGACAAACTAGCGGGGATAGGGAATACGCAGTATTTT,CASSQDKLAGIGNTQYF
NA,14,TRBV7-3,TRBJ2-2,few,TGTGCCAGCAGCAACCTAGGGAACACCGGGGAGCTGTTTTTT,CASSNLGNTGELFF
NA,14,TRBV6-1,TRBJ2-7,NA,TGTGCCACCCGGGAGAGCCTCGCGGTCTACGAGCAGTACTTC,CATRESLAVYEQYF
NA,13,TRBV6-1,TRBJ1-5,few,TGTGCCAGCAGTCAAAAGGGATATCAGCCCCAGCATTTT,CASSQKGYQPQHF
NA,15,TRBV11-2,TRBJ1-1,NA,TGTGCCAGCAGCCTACCCACAGGGTTGAACACTGAAGCTTTCTTT,CASSLPTGLNTEAFF
TRBD2,16,TRBV9,TRBJ2-3,NA,TGTGCCAGCAGCCCCCAACTAGCGGTTCACACAGATACGCAGTATTTT,CASSPQLAVHTDTQYF
NA,15,TRBV5-1,TRBJ2-7,NA,TGCGCCAGCAGTTGGGAGGGGGAACCCCTGAGCGAGCAGTACTTC,CASSWEGEPLSEQYF
TRBD1,13,TRBV12-3/TRBV12-4,TRBJ1-1,NA,TGTGCCAGCAGTTTAGGGACAGGGGTTGAAGCTTTCTTT,CASSLGTGVEAFF
TRBD2,17,TRBV12-3/TRBV12-4,TRBJ2-3,NA,TGTGCCAGCAGTTCCACTAGCGGGAGGGTTAACACAGATACGCAGTATTTT,CASSSTSGRVNTDTQYF
NA,11,TRBV6-2/TRBV6-3,TRBJ2-1,many,TGTGCCAGCAGTTACCCGGGTGAGCAGTTCTTC,CASSYPGEQFF
NA,14,TRBV18,TRBJ2-7,NA,TGTGCCAGCTCACCAACGCTAGGCGGTGGGGAGCAGTACTTC,CASSPTLGGGEQYF
NA,16,TRBV6-1,TRBJ2-5,NA,TGTGCCAGCAGGCCCGGAGTTGGCTACCCACAAGAGACCCAGTACTTC,CASRPGVGYPQETQYF
NA,14,TRBV2,TRBJ2-3,NA,TGTGCCAGCCTTTATGGCGTGGTACCGAATACGCAGTATTTT,CASLYGVVPNTQYF
NA,12,TRBV30,TRBJ2-5,few,TGTGCCTGGAGTAACAGTCAAGAGACCCAGTACTTC,CAWSNSQETQYF
NA,14,TRBV4-1,TRBJ1-4,few,TGCGCCAGCACCCTGACAGCTATTAATGAAAAACTGTTTTTT,CASTLTAINEKLFF
TRBD1,15,TRBV27,TRBJ2-7,NA,TGTGCCAGCGCCTGGTCGCAGGGGGTCGCCTACGAGCAGTACTTC,CASAWSQGVAYEQYF
NA,14,TRBV12-3/TRBV12-4,TRBJ1-1,few,TGTGCCAGCAGTTTGTTCACAGTGGGAAGAGGAGCTTTCTTT,CASSLFTVGRGAFF
NA,13,TRBV10-3,TRBJ1-2,few,TGTGCCATCTCCTACCTGGGGGGGCTCCGCTACACCTTC,CAISYLGGLRYTF
TRBD2,18,TRBV5-1,TRBJ2-3,NA,TGCGCCAGCAGCTTGAAGGTACTAGCGGGAGGTTTCGCAGATACGCAGTATTTT,CASSLKVLAGGFADTQYF
NA,14,TRBV11-2,TRBJ1-2,few,TGTGCCAGCACTCGAAAAGACGCCTACTATGGCTACACCTTC,CASTRKDAYYGYTF
TRBD2,16,TRBV28,TRBJ2-1,few,TGTGCCAGCAGTACCCGGACTAGCGGGAGATTGAATGAGCAGTTCTTC,CASSTRTSGRLNEQFF
NA,13,TRBV30,TRBJ2-1,few,TGTGCCTGGTCCCCAGACGCCTACAATGAGCAGTTCTTC,CAWSPDAYNEQFF
NA,18,TRBV10-3,TRBJ2-1,NA,TGTGCCATCAGTTTAGAAGGACTACCCTTTCGCTCCTACAATGAGCAGTTCTTC,CAISLEGLPFRSYNEQFF
TRBD1,15,TRBV5-1,TRBJ2-3,few,TGCGCCAGCGTTTTTAGGACAGGAAGCACAGATACGCAGTATTTT,CASVFRTGSTDTQYF
NA,16,TRBV7-3,TRBJ2-1,few,TGTGCCAGCAGCCGACAGGGAGTAGCGGGCTACAATGAGCAGTTCTTC,CASSRQGVAGYNEQFF
NA,15,TRBV12-3/TRBV12-4,TRBJ2-3,NA,TGTGCCAGCAGTTTAGGGACGATCCCCACAGATACGCAGTATTTT,CASSLGTIPTDTQYF
NA,17,TRBV5-1,TRBJ2-1,NA,TGCGCCAGCAGCTTACAGATGGACCCACCCTCCTACAATGAGCAGTTCTTC,CASSLQMDPPSYNEQFF
TRBD2,15,TRBV5-1,TRBJ2-5,NA,TGCGCCAGCACCAGACTTGGGACTACACAAGAGACCCAGTACTTC,CASTRLGTTQETQYF
NA,14,TRBV7-9,TRBJ2-7,NA,TGTGCCAGCAGCGCGACTGCCAGAGGCTACGAGCAGTACTTC,CASSATARGYEQYF
TRBD1,12,TRBV28,TRBJ2-1,NA,TGTGCCAGCAGAATACAGGGGAATGAGCAGTTCTTC,CASRIQGNEQFF
TRBD2,16,TRBV29-1,TRBJ2-1,few,TGCAGCTTCATTGGACTAGCGGGAGAGAATTACAATGAGCAGTTCTTC,CSFIGLAGENYNEQFF
NA,12,TRBV20-1,TRBJ1-2,many,TGCAGTGTATCCACAGGTTCCCGTGGCTACACCTTC,CSVSTGSRGYTF
NA,14,TRBV12-3/TRBV12-4,TRBJ2-3,NA,TGTGCCAGCAGTTTTGACGGACCCACAGATACGCAGTATTTT,CASSFDGPTDTQYF
NA,15,TRBV5-6,TRBJ2-7,NA,TGTGCCAGCAGCTTGAGACCCGTTCAGCCGTACGAGCAGTACTTC,CASSLRPVQPYEQYF
NA,13,TRBV13,TRBJ1-1,NA,TGTGCCAGCAGTAAAGGGGTGGTCACTGAAGCTTTCTTT,CASSKGVVTEAFF